The clone carrying this TCR beta chain showed up just a few times. This sample is drawn from a study of T cell changes during pregnancy in multiple sclerosis. The CDR3 contains 16 residues. Germline loops: CDR1 MRHNA, CDR2 SNTAGT. V lost 0 bases and J lost 1, with 11 bases in between. Assay: immunoSEQ multiplex PCR; the TCRdb copy retains only in-frame clones and omits some. The data show around 32,000 clones, with approximately 88% seen just once and approximately 7.9% held by the top ten. The chain carries TRBV6-4 and TRBJ2-3, with D possibly matching TRBD2 (6 bases). The sequencing here drew on CD8+ T cells from peripheral blood mononuclear cells, taken before pregnancy. The origin of this receptor is a female donor with multiple sclerosis, enrolled in a pregnancy study. The chain's CDR3 is CASSDSSGRGTDTQYF. CDR3 in DNA: TGTGCCAGCAGTGACTCTAGCGGAAGAGGCACAGATACGCAGTATTTT.